This TCR beta chain derives from a study of Ad26.COV2.S vaccination and SARS-CoV-2 variants. This sample's treatment: roughly 18 received Ad26.COV2.S at low or high dose, single or two shots; five or six received placebo; per-sample allocation not given. The samples date from day 63 after the first vaccine or placebo injection. Spike of the Wuhan-strain SARS-CoV-2 was expressed by an Ad26 vector, which formed the vaccine. Sequencing used immunoSEQ multiplex PCR; TCRdb keeps in-frame clones, though not all of them. The table has roughly 700,000 clones, 80% to 90% seen once. Study-level results: Non-spike TCR breadth did not differ much between vaccine and placebo recipients.

Comments on this clone: The target antigen is unknown.

This receptor was taken from a person aged 18-65 years who received the Ad26.COV2.S COVID-19 vaccine or a placebo. The source material was peripheral blood, sampled in a trial of Ad26.COV2.S vaccine versus placebo.

The CDR3: CAISSTGMVDEQYF. In nucleotides, the CDR3 is TGTGCCATCAGTTCGACAGGGATGGTGGACGAGCAGTACTTC. J is TRBJ2-7 and V is TRBV10-3; TRBD1 agrees at 7 bases. CDR1 and CDR2 (germline): ENHRY, SYGVKD. This CDR3 is 14 amino acids long. J gave up 5 bases and V 5 bases, and 9 bases lay outside the gene matches.